The 17 T cell receptor beta chains below were found in one sample sequenced in a study of shared clonotypes between healthy human individuals. Libraries were prepared by immunoSEQ multiplex PCR; TCRdb keeps only in-frame clonotypes and omits some of them. The sample lists nearly 1 million clones; approximately 80% were seen once. The sequencing sample was made of memory CD4+ T cells sorted from blood. Specified subset: CD45RA-negative fraction. The receptor set was obtained from a man between 18 and 35 years old in good health.

The CDR3 region is CSYRGLDTQYF. The CDR3 coding sequence is TGCAGTTATAGGGGGTTAGATACGCAGTATTTT. The V gene is TRBV20-1, the J gene TRBJ2-3; D perhaps matches TRBD1 (6 bases). The CDR3 is made up of 11 amino acids. Trimming cost V 8 bases and J 5 bases, with 11 bases left between them. CDR1 and CDR2 from the germline V gene are DFQATT and SNEGSKA (reference sequence).

Only a few counts were recorded for this clone. The chain uses TRBV28 and TRBJ1-5; D might be TRBD1 (5 bases). V dropped 7 bases and J dropped 6 bases, with 16 bases sitting between them. The CDR3 runs 14 residues. CDR1 is MDHEN and CDR2 is SYDVKM in the germline V gene. Here the CDR3 DNA reads TGTGCCAGCAACTTACTAGGGGTTGGTCAGCCCCAGCATTTT. Protein: CASNLLGVGQPQHF.

J is TRBJ2-7 and V is TRBV6-5; TRBD1 is a possible D gene (5 bases). With 2 bases removed from V and 5 bases from J, the gap between germline ends came to 13 bases. This CDR3 comprises 14 residues. CDR1 is MNHEY and CDR2 is SVGAGI in the germline V gene. The CDR3 reads CASSYRGSPDEQYF. In nucleotides, the CDR3 is TGTGCCAGCAGTTACAGGGGTTCGCCGGACGAGCAGTACTTC.

This chain joins TRBV6-5 and TRBJ1-4, with D maybe TRBD1 (6 bases). V lost 6 bases and J lost 4, with 15 bases in between. Germline V gives CDR1 MNHEY, CDR2 SVGAGI. The CDR3 is made up of 15 amino acids. CDR3 sequence (DNA): TGTGCCAGCAGGGATCGAGGGGGGCATAATGAAAAACTGTTTTTT. Its protein is CASRDRGGHNEKLFF.

The rearrangement links TRBV5-1 to TRBJ2-7, with 13 positions matching TRBD2. Germline V gene data show CDR1 as SGHRS and CDR2 as YFSETQ. CDR3 length equals 18 residues. V lost 0 bases, J lost 5 bases, and 11 bases stayed unmatched. CDR3 sequence: CASSLGVLAGGLPNEQYF. DNA for the CDR3: TGCGCCAGCAGCTTGGGCGTACTAGCGGGGGGGCTCCCCAACGAGCAGTACTTC.

Details on this clone: This sample also contains other DNA sequences that code for the same CDR3. The genes are TRBV18 and TRBJ1-1, with D maybe TRBD1 (5 bases). Germline values: CDR1 KGHSH, CDR2 LQKENI. V gave up 1 base and J gave up 1 base, with 7 bases separating them. This CDR3 spans 14 amino acids. The CDR3 is CASSPQTGNTEAFF. Here the CDR3 DNA reads TGTGCCAGCTCACCACAAACAGGGAACACTGAAGCTTTCTTT.

The chain links TRBV2 to TRBJ1-2, with D tentatively TRBD1 (5 bases). Germline CDR1 reads SNHLY; CDR2 reads FYNNEI. CDR3 length: 11 amino acids. V was clipped by 9 bases and J by 2 bases, with 7 bases between them. CDR3 nucleotides: TGTGCCAGACGGGACAACTATGGCTACACCTTC. It specifies CARRDNYGYTF.

The gene calls are TRBV18 and TRBJ1-1; TRBD1 aligns across 7 bases. The CDR3 consists of 16 residues. CDR1 is KGHSH, CDR2 LQKENI, per germline. J gave up 3 bases and V 4 bases, and 11 bases lay outside the gene matches. The CDR3 protein is CASSLLDRSGDTEAFF. CDR3 bases: TGTGCCAGCTCACTCTTGGACAGGAGTGGTGACACTGAAGCTTTCTTT.

The chain joins TRBV28 to TRBJ2-7; D remains unclear. In germline, CDR1 is MDHEN, CDR2 SYDVKM. The CDR3 runs to 18 residues. V lost 6 bases and J lost 3, with 27 bases in between. The CDR3 DNA is TGTGCCAGCAGCTTCCTCTATAATTCAGGAGTGATTCGCTACGAGCAGTACTTC. This sequence encodes CASSFLYNSGVIRYEQYF.

This chain connects TRBV14 to TRBJ1-4; D gene uncertain. This CDR3 is 16 amino acids long. CDR1 is SGHDN and CDR2 is FVKESK in the germline V gene. V was pared by 4 bases and J by 0 bases, with 12 bases between. The CDR3 DNA reads TGTGCCAGCAGCCGAAATATGGCAGCAACTAATGAAAAACTGTTTTTT. Protein product: CASSRNMAATNEKLFF.

With regard to this clone: The same CDR3 is also encoded by other DNA sequences in this sample. This rearrangement joins TRBV30 to TRBJ2-7, with D possibly TRBD2 on 5 matching bases. Trimming took 3 bases from V and 2 from J, leaving 5 bases between them. The CDR3 runs 11 residues. Germline V CDR1 and CDR2: GTSNPN, SVGIG (reference sequence). This CDR3 is CAWSGAYEQYF. CDR3 DNA: TGTGCCTGGAGCGGGGCCTACGAGCAGTACTTC.

Of note for this clone: It is likely a read error: a sequence one base away is far more abundant. This chain uses TRBV4-3 with TRBJ2-3, with TRBD2 matching over 8 bases. J gave up 0 bases and V 1 base, and 0 bases lay outside the gene matches. Looked up from germline, CDR1 is LGHNA and CDR2 is YSLEER. This CDR3 region has 15 residues. CDR3 sequence reads: CASSQGLASTDTQYF. CDR3 sequence (DNA): TGCGCCAGCAGCCAAGGACTAGCGAGCACAGATACGCAGTATTTT.

The chain joins TRBV5-8 to TRBJ1-1; TRBD1 might be the D (5 bases). Germline V gives CDR1 SGHTS, CDR2 YDEGEE. The V and J ends lost 9 bases and 1 base respectively, with 16 bases between them. The CDR3 extends over 14 amino acids. CDR3 residues: CATGGFGKNTEAFF. The DNA for the CDR3 is TGTGCCACCGGGGGTTTCGGCAAGAACACTGAAGCTTTCTTT.

The chain uses TRBV6-1 and TRBJ1-6, with 7 bases matching TRBD1. The CDR3 consists of 13 residues. The trim removed 7 bases at V and 8 bases at J, leaving 5 bases unmatched. Germline V gene data show CDR1 as MNHNS and CDR2 as SASEGT. The CDR3 loop reads CASKTGFDSPLHF. CDR3 sequence (DNA): TGTGCCAGCAAGACAGGGTTCGATTCACCCCTCCACTTT.

The chain is built from TRBV28 and TRBJ2-7, with TRBD2 as a possible D gene (6 bases). This CDR3 has 13 amino acids. V was trimmed by 8 bases and J by 1 base, leaving 12 bases between them. Germline values: CDR1 MDHEN, CDR2 SYDVKM. CDR3 protein: CASVGGRSYEQYF. CDR3 DNA: TGTGCCAGCGTAGGTGGGAGGTCCTACGAGCAGTACTTC. Together with reference TRBV28 and TRBJ2-7, the CDR3 gives the full variable domain: DVKVTQSSRYLVKRTGEKVFLECVQDMDHENMFWYRQDPGLGLRLIYFSYDVKMKEKGDIPEGYSVSREKKERFSLILESASTNQTSMYLCASVGGRSYEQYFGPGTRLTVT.

The rearrangement uses TRBV4-1 and TRBJ1-5; D remains unclear. CDR3 size: 14 residues. Trimming removed 1 base at V and 7 bases at J, with 11 bases between. Germline CDR1 MGHRA, CDR2 YSYEKL. CDR3 nucleotide sequence: TGCGCCAGCAGCCAAGGGGTTGGTAGCCAGCCCCAGCATTTT. Translating it yields CASSQGVGSQPQHF.

Worth noting for this clone: The same CDR3 also results from other DNA sequences found in this sample. This chain uses TRBV28 with TRBJ2-7; D call uncertain. This CDR3 region has 12 residues. Per germline, CDR1 MDHEN and CDR2 SYDVKM. V lost 6 bases to trimming and J lost 0 bases, with 6 bases between them. CDR3 DNA sequence: TGTGCCAGCAGCCTGAGCTCCTACGAGCAGTACTTC. Translation gives CASSLSSYEQYF.